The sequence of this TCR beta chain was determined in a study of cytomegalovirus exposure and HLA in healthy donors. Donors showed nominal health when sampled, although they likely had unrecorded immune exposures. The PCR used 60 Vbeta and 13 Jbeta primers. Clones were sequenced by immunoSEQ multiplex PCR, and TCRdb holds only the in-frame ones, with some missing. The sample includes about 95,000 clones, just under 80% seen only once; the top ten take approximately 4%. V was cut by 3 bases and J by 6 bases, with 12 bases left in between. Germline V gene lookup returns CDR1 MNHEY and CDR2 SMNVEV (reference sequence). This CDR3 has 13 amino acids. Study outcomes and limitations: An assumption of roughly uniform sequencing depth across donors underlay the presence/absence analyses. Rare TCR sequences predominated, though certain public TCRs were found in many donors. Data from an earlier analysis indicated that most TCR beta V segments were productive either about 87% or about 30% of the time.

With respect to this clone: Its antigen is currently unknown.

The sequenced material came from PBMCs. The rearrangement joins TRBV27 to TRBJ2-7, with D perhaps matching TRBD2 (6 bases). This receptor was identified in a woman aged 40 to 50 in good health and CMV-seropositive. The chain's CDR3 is CASSLGFGGEQYF. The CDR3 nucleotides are TGTGCCAGCAGTTTGGGGTTCGGGGGCGAGCAGTACTTC.